The source of this T cell receptor beta chain is a study of shared clonotypes between healthy human individuals. Terminally differentiated effector memory CD45RA+ cells were left out of the naive CD8 fraction, which was CD45RO-negative and positively selected for CCR7. V shed 5 bases and J shed 4 bases, with 8 bases lying between them. This CDR3 region has 12 residues. Germline V gene sequence: CDR1 MNHEY, CDR2 SVGAGI. Note on this clone: Its antigen is undetermined.

Findings and caveats of the study: For sorted subsets, rarefaction showed incomplete sequencing despite large depth.

The assay was immunoSEQ multiplex PCR, and TCRdb's table has in-frame clones only and misses some. Of roughly 650,000 clones in the sample, approximately 96% were seen once. This sequence originates from a woman in her twenties or thirties in good health. Source material: naive CD8+ T cells sorted from blood. The chain has TRBV6-5 and TRBJ1-2, with a tentative D call TRBD1 (5 bases). The CDR3, as DNA: TGTGCCAGCAGTGGGGGAGGCTATGGCTACACCTTC. Residues: CASSGGGYGYTF.